What follows describes a single T cell receptor beta chain. The sample belongs to a study of blood T cell repertoires in COVID-19. At the level of the study: Specimens from acute and convalescent COVID-19 originated in the United States, Italy and Spain. T cells, B-cell-depleted T cells, or PBMCs supplied cDNA or gDNA.

The germline gives CDR1 SGHKS, CDR2 YYEKEE (reference sequence). The CDR3 is 15 residues long. V was cut by 4 bases and J by 8 bases, with 18 bases left in between. Authors' methods: Amplification with reference gene primers provided the estimates of nucleated cell counts. Assay used: immunoSEQ multiplex PCR; TCRdb lists only in-frame clones, some missing. V and J calls and clone size come straight from that table; D and trimming were deduced from the DNA. The sample lists 300,000 to 450,000 clones, roughly 77% occurring once. The clonotype comes from a human donor with acute or convalescent COVID-19. The donor label of this sample is uncertain. The sample comprised peripheral blood. The V call is TRBV5-5, the J call TRBJ1-4; D may be TRBD1 (6 bases). The chain's CDR3 is CASSLQTGHLEKLFF. The CDR3, as DNA: TGTGCCAGCAGCCTTCAGACAGGCCATCTGGAAAAACTGTTTTTT. Supplemented by reference TRBV5-5 and TRBJ1-4, the full variable domain reads DAGVTQSPTHLIKTRGQQVTLRCSPISGHKSVSWYQQVLGQGPQFIFQYYEKEERGRGNFPDRFSARQFPNYSSELNVNALLLGDSALYLCASSLQTGHLEKLFFGSGTQLSVL.